Listed here are 11 T cell receptor beta chains from one sample, sequenced in a study of T-cell memory formation after mild COVID-19. TCRdb re-analysed the 5' RACE reads in MiXCR, keeping a single row per CDR3 protein. The data show 300,000 to 350,000 distinct CDR3 sequences, with over 10% seen just once and roughly 23% held by the top ten. Sequenced input: PBMCs or a T cell subset sorted from them (not recorded which). These receptors were taken from a man younger than 35 who had mild COVID-19 (a few samples of this study predate the infection). Cell type and time point are not known.

This clonotype was counted between two and nine times. DNA for the CDR3: TGTGCCAGCAGCTTGGACTTCCCCGGGGGTGATAACATTCAGTACTTC. It codes for CASSLDFPGGDNIQYF. J is TRBJ2-4 and V is TRBV7-2; tentatively, D is TRBD2 (6 bases). The ends were cut back, 3 bases at V and 7 bases at J, with 19 bases in the middle. The germline CDR1 and CDR2 sequences are SGHTA and FQGNSA. The CDR3 runs 16 residues.

V and J are TRBV28 and TRBJ2-5; D is uncertain. The CDR3 runs to 11 residues. V was clipped by 6 bases and J by 7 bases, with 9 bases between them. Germline V gene data show CDR1 as MDHEN and CDR2 as SYDVKM. CDR3 sequence reads: CASSLPGTQYF. For the CDR3, the DNA is TGTGCCAGCAGCCTTCCAGGGACCCAGTACTTC. The full variable domain, rest sourced from reference TRBV28 and TRBJ2-5, is DVKVTQSSRYLVKRTGEKVFLECVQDMDHENMFWYRQDPGLGLRLIYFSYDVKMKEKGDIPEGYSVSREKKERFSLILESASTNQTSMYLCASSLPGTQYFGPGTRLLVL.

The V and J genes are TRBV29-1 and TRBJ1-2; 8 bases match TRBD1. CDR1 SQVTM and CDR2 ANQGSEA come from the germline V gene. V lost 5 bases and J lost 8; bases outside the gene matches: 19. The CDR3 sequence is 16 residues long. The CDR3 bases are TGCAGCGTTAACGGACAGGGCCTGACCCTAGGGAGCGGCTACACCTTC. Translated: CSVNGQGLTLGSGYTF.

The CDR3 protein is CASSFQGLNSPLHF. In DNA form, the CDR3 reads TGTGCCAGCAGCTTTCAGGGGTTAAATTCACCCCTCCACTTT. The chain combines TRBV5-4 with TRBJ1-6; perhaps TRBD1 as D (6 bases). Between the trimmed V and J ends, which lost 2 bases and 7 bases, there was a span of 10 bases. Germline CDR1 SGHNT, CDR2 YYREEE (reference sequence). The CDR3 spans 14 residues.

The chain recombines TRBV6-2 or TRBV6-3 with TRBJ2-2; D is uncertain. Germline V gene lookup returns CDR1 MNHEY and CDR2 SVGEGT. The CDR3 loop spans 13 amino acids. The ends were cut back, 5 bases at V and 5 bases at J, with 9 bases in the middle. The CDR3 nucleotides read TGTGCCAGCAGTACCTCTAGGACCGGGGAGCTGTTTTTT. Residues: CASSTSRTGELFF.

The sample holds a few counts of this clonotype. The chain joins TRBV20-1 to TRBJ1-2; D is unresolved. Looked up from germline, CDR1 is DFQATT and CDR2 is SNEGSKA (reference sequence). This CDR3 comprises 13 residues. V was pared by 3 bases and J by 3 bases, with 11 bases between. The CDR3 loop reads CSASNQAHYGYTF. CDR3 DNA sequence: TGCAGTGCTAGTAATCAGGCCCACTATGGCTACACCTTC.

The rearrangement joins TRBV12-3 or TRBV12-4 to TRBJ1-2; 7 bases match TRBD1. The CDR3 runs 13 residues. After removal of 4 bases from V and 4 bases from J, the junction contained 3 bases not matched to a gene. Written as DNA, the CDR3 is TGTGCCAGCAGTTCCCGGGACAGCTATGGCTACACCTTC. It yields the protein CASSSRDSYGYTF.

The chain couples TRBV27 to TRBJ1-2, with a possible D match to TRBD1 (5 bases). CDR3 size: 13 residues. V was cut by 5 bases and J by 8 bases, with 15 bases left in between. CDR1 MNHEY and CDR2 SMNVEV come from the germline V gene (reference sequence). Written as DNA, the CDR3 is TGTGCCAGCAGTCCCCCCGGACAACACGGCTACACCTTC. It is translated as CASSPPGQHGYTF.

The chain links TRBV3-1 to TRBJ1-2, with D possibly being TRBD1 (6 bases). The CDR3 has 13 amino acids. CDR1 is LGHDT, CDR2 YNNKEL, per germline (reference sequence). V was pared by 1 base and J by 8 bases, with 11 bases between. The CDR3 coding sequence is TGTGCCAGCAGCCAAGGGACAGCCACGGGCTACACCTTC. Residues: CASSQGTATGYTF. Variable domain in full (rest from reference TRBV3-1 and TRBJ1-2): DTAVSQTPKYLVTQMGNDKSIKCEQNLGHDTMYWYKQDSKKFLKIMFSYNNKELIINETVPNRFSPKSPDKAHLNLHINSLELGDSAVYFCASSQGTATGYTFGSGTRLTVV.

CDR3 loop: CASSSAGTGLFLATNEKLFF. For the CDR3, the DNA is TGTGCCAGCAGTTCTGCCGGGACAGGACTGTTCCTTGCAACTAATGAAAAACTGTTTTTT. The rearrangement links TRBV6-9 to TRBJ1-4, with TRBD1 matching 8 bases. With 4 bases clipped from V and 0 bases from J, the junction kept 16 bases outside the gene matches. The CDR3 totals 20 residues. Per the germline V gene, CDR1 is MNHGY and CDR2 is SVAAGI.

V is TRBV19 and J is TRBJ1-4; unclear D gene. V was cut by 4 bases and J by 7 bases, with 13 bases left in between. The CDR3 is 14 amino acids. Germline assignment: CDR1 LNHDA and CDR2 SQIVND (reference sequence). CDR3 nucleotides: TGTGCCAGTAGTACGGACCGGGAGGGTGAAAAACTGTTTTTT. It translates to CASSTDREGEKLFF.